This T cell receptor beta chain originates from a study of shared clonotypes between healthy human individuals. Study-wide results and caveats: Clonotypes shared by all four donors outscored non-shared clonotypes in generation probability. Represented diversity (both genetic and exposure-history) was limited by the small number of donors. Researchers found naive subsets generally carried larger estimated richness than memory subsets.

Trimming stripped 7 bases from V and 6 bases from J, with 16 bases between. In germline, CDR1 is SGHDN, CDR2 FVKESK. This CDR3 is 14 amino acids long. Points on this clone: Its cognate antigen is unknown.

The genomic DNA of each subset was split evenly across several immunoSEQ plates. Sequenced by immunoSEQ multiplex PCR; TCRdb stores in-frame clones only, minus some. The sample carries 2 million to 3 million clones, more than 80% recorded once. The TCR originated in a man between 18 and 35 years old in good health. The chain combines TRBV14 with TRBJ1-3; TRBD1 is a possible D gene (5 bases). The sequencing sample was made of naive CD4+ T cells sorted from blood. The sample's subset: CD45RA+ positively selected. In DNA, the CDR3 is TGTGCCAGCACCCTCGTCGGAGGGGAAAACACCATATATTTT. Translating it yields CASTLVGGENTIYF.